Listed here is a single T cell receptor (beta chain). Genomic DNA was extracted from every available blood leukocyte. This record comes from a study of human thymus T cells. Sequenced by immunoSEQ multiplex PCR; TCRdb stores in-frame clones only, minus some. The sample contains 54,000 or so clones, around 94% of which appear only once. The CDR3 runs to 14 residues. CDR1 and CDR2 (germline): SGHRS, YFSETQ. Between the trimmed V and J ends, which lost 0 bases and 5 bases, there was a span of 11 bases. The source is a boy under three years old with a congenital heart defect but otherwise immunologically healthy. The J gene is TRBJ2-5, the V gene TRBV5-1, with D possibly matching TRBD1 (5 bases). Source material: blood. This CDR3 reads CASSLERGWETQYF. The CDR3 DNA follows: TGCGCCAGCAGCTTGGAAAGGGGTTGGGAGACCCAGTACTTC.